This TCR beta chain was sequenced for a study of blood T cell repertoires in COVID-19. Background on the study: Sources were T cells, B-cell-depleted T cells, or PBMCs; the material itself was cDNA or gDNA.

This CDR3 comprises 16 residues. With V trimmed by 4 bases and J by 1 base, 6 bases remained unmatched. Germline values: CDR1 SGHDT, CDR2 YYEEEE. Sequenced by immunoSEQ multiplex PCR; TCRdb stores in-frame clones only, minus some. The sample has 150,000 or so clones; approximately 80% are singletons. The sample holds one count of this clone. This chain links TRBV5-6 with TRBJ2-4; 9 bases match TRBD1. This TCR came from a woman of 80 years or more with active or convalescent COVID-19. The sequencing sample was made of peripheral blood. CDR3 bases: TGTGCCAGCAGCACGACAGGGGGGGTTGCCAAAAACATTCAGTACTTC. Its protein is CASSTTGGVAKNIQYF.